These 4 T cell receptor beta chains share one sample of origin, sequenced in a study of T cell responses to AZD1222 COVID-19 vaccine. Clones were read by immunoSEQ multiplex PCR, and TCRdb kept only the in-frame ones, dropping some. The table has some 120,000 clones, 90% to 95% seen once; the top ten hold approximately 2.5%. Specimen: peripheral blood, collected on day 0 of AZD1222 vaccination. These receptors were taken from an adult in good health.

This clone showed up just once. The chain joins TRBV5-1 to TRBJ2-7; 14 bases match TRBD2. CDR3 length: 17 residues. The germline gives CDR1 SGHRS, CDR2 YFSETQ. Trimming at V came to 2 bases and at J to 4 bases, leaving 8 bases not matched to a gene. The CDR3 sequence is CASSFGLAGGLLYEQYF. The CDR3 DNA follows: TGCGCCAGCAGCTTCGGACTAGCGGGGGGCCTATTGTACGAGCAGTACTTC.

The DNA of the CDR3 is TGTGCCACTAGAGACAGGGGGCGCAGTCAGCCCCAGCATTTT. Its protein product is CATRDRGRSQPQHF. The J gene is TRBJ1-5, the V gene TRBV15; 10 bases map to TRBD1. Germline CDR1 reads LNHNV; CDR2 reads YYDKDF (reference sequence). The CDR3 runs to 14 residues. The junction had 8 bases not matched to a gene; V was cut back by 9 bases and J by 6 bases.

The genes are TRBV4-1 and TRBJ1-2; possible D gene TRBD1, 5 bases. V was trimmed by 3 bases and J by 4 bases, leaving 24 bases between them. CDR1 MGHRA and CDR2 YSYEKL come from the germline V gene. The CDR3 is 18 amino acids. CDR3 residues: CASSQTRPRMDISYGYTF. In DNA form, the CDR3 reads TGCGCCAGCAGCCAGACAAGACCCCGGATGGACATCTCCTATGGCTACACCTTC.

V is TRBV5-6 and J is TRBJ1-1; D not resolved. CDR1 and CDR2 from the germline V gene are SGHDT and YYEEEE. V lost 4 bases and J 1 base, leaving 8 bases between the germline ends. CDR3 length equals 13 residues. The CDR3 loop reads CASSPAANTEAFF. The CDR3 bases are TGTGCCAGCAGCCCGGCGGCGAACACTGAAGCTTTCTTT.